This entry lists 15 T cell receptor beta chains sequenced from one sample in a study of T-cell memory formation after mild COVID-19. TCRdb fed the 5' RACE reads into MiXCR, producing one record per CDR3 protein. The data show more than 250,000 distinct CDR3 sequences, roughly 15% seen once. What was sequenced was PBMCs or a T cell subset sorted from them (not recorded which). Every receptor here comes from a man between 18 and 35 years old who had mild COVID-19 (a few samples of this study predate the infection). Cell type and time point are not known.

This sequence joins TRBV5-1 and TRBJ2-3; perhaps D is TRBD1 or TRBD2 (5 bases each). The CDR3 spans 16 residues. Germline CDR1 and CDR2: SGHRS and YFSETQ. The V gene lost 0 bases and the J gene lost 5 bases, with 16 bases spanning the gap. The CDR3 nucleotides are TGCGCCAGCAGCTTGGTGCCAGGGAGTGTTGGAGATACGCAGTATTTT. Translation: CASSLVPGSVGDTQYF.

The chain joins TRBV20-1 to TRBJ1-1; perhaps TRBD1 as D (6 bases). Germline V CDR1 and CDR2: DFQATT, SNEGSKA (reference sequence). V shed 5 bases and J shed 3 bases, with 16 bases lying between them. The CDR3 consists of 14 residues. The CDR3 region is CSAGGGSSDTEAFF. The DNA of the CDR3 is TGCAGTGCTGGGGGCGGGTCCTCCGACACTGAAGCTTTCTTT.

In its sample, this clonotype was seen many times. The genes are TRBV27 and TRBJ2-5; D might be TRBD2 (5 bases). V was cut by 8 bases and J by 2 bases, with 6 bases left in between. The germline V gene encodes CDR1 MNHEY and CDR2 SMNVEV (reference sequence). The CDR3 is 11 residues long. CDR3 residues: CASRGQETQYF. DNA for the CDR3: TGTGCCAGCCGAGGGCAAGAGACCCAGTACTTC.

CDR3 nucleotides: TGTGCCAGCAGCGATCATGGGTGGGGGGCCACTGAAGCTTTCTTT. Translated, it gives CASSDHGWGATEAFF. V gene TRBV7-2 combines with J gene TRBJ1-1; maybe TRBD1 (6 bases). CDR1 is SGHTA and CDR2 is FQGNSA in the germline V gene. V lost 5 bases and J lost 4, with 17 bases in between. This CDR3 has 15 amino acids.

The V call is TRBV4-2, the J call TRBJ2-5; 9 bases map to TRBD1. V dropped 5 bases and J dropped 5; count of bases not matched to a gene: 12. The CDR3 extends over 16 amino acids. Germline-derived CDR1 and CDR2 are LGHNA and YNFKEQ. The CDR3 DNA reads TGTGCCAGCAGCAACGTGGGACAGGGAATGGGGGAGACCCAGTACTTC. This sequence encodes CASSNVGQGMGETQYF.

The chain carries TRBV5-1 and TRBJ2-5, with 7 bases lining up with TRBD2. CDR1 and CDR2 (germline): SGHRS, YFSETQ. The junction had 4 bases not matched to a gene; V was cut back by 7 bases and J by 1 base. CDR3 length: 13 amino acids. The CDR3 DNA follows: TGCGCCAGCGCGGAGCGGGGCCAAGAGACCCAGTACTTC. Translation gives CASAERGQETQYF.

V usage is TRBV6-6 and J usage is TRBJ1-1; D may be TRBD1 (5 bases). V was cut by 5 bases and J by 6 bases, with 10 bases left in between. CDR3 length: 12 amino acids. Per the germline V gene, CDR1 is MNHNY and CDR2 is SVGAGI (reference sequence). The CDR3 DNA is TGTGCCAGCAGTGTCAGGGACCCTGAAGCTTTCTTT. Protein: CASSVRDPEAFF.

A few counts support this clonotype. This chain connects TRBV6-2 or TRBV6-3 to TRBJ1-1; possible D gene TRBD1, 5 bases. Trimming shortened V by 6 bases and J by 11 bases, and 13 bases separated the two germline ends. The CDR3 sequence is 11 residues long. In germline, CDR1 is MNHEY, CDR2 SVGEGT. CDR3 nucleotide sequence: TGTGCCAGCAGCACGGGGACGGGGGCTTTCTTT. Translation: CASSTGTGAFF.

This clonotype has just a few counts. The CDR3 DNA is TGCAGTGCTAGTTTCACAAGAGGCTATGGCTACACCTTC. Translated: CSASFTRGYGYTF. The rearrangement uses TRBV20-1 and TRBJ1-2, with no clear D. Germline values: CDR1 DFQATT, CDR2 SNEGSKA (reference sequence). Trimming left V 3 bases short and J 4 bases short, with 12 bases between. The CDR3 contains 13 residues.

The chain carries TRBV18 and TRBJ2-3; TRBD2 aligns across 7 bases. The ends lost 3 bases at V and 2 bases at J; junction bases unmatched: 5. The CDR3 length is 15 residues. CDR1 KGHSH and CDR2 LQKENI come from the germline V gene. The CDR3 reads CASSPRRGTTDTQYF. In DNA form, the CDR3 reads TGTGCCAGCTCACCGAGGCGGGGGACCACAGATACGCAGTATTTT.

Only a few counts were recorded for this clonotype. The chain couples TRBV6-6 to TRBJ1-4; D ambiguous. Looked up from germline, CDR1 is MNHNY and CDR2 is SVGAGI (reference sequence). The CDR3 has 16 residues. The V and J ends lost 4 bases and 0 bases respectively, with 12 bases between them. The CDR3 DNA reads TGTGCCAGCAGTTCCAGAGCAGGACCAACTAATGAAAAACTGTTTTTT. It translates to CASSSRAGPTNEKLFF.

This clonotype was picked up a small number of times. The chain uses TRBV5-1 and TRBJ2-5; 7 bases are a match to TRBD2. V was clipped by 4 bases and J by 1 base; unmatched bases: 4. Per the germline V gene, CDR1 is SGHRS and CDR2 is YFSETQ. The CDR3 runs to 14 residues. The CDR3 DNA follows: TGCGCCAGCAGCCAGCGACTAGCCCAAGAGACCCAGTACTTC. Encoded protein: CASSQRLAQETQYF.

This clonotype was detected a few times. The chain links TRBV7-2 to TRBJ1-4; D is undetermined. This CDR3 region has 13 residues. Per the germline V gene, CDR1 is SGHTA and CDR2 is FQGNSA. V lost 1 base, J lost 10 bases, and 10 bases lay in between. CDR3 DNA: TGTGCCAGCAGCTTAGGGCGAAGCGGAAAACTGTTTTTT. Protein: CASSLGRSGKLFF.

This chain connects TRBV4-2 to TRBJ2-7; TRBD2 is a possible D gene (6 bases). V was pared by 0 bases and J by 5 bases, with 8 bases between. CDR1 is LGHNA, CDR2 YNFKEQ, per germline. This CDR3 has 13 amino acids. The CDR3 nucleotides read TGTGCCAGCAGCCAAGATCCGGGGGACGAGCAGTACTTC. Its protein is CASSQDPGDEQYF.

In its sample, this clonotype was seen a few times. The chain joins TRBV29-1 to TRBJ2-5; 10 bases agree with TRBD2. From germline, CDR1 is SQVTM and CDR2 ANQGSEA. Trimming cost V 4 bases and J 4 bases; bases outside gene matches: 6. This CDR3 region has 14 residues. CDR3 in DNA: TGCAGCGTTGTTAAAGCGGGGGGGTCAGAGACCCAGTACTTC. It codes for CSVVKAGGSETQYF.